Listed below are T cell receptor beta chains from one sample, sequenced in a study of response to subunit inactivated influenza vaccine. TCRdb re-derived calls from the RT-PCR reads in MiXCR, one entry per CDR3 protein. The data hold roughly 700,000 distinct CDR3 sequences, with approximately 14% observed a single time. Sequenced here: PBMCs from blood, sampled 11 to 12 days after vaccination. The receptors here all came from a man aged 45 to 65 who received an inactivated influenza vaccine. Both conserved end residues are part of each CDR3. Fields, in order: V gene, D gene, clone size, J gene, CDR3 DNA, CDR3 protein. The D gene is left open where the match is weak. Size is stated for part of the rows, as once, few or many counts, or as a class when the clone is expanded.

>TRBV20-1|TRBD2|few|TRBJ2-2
TGCAGTGCTAGGGGGTCTAGCGGGTCGAACACCGGGGAGCTGTTTTTT
CSARGSSGSNTGELFF
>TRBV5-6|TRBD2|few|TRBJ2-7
TGTGCCAGCAGTCCGACTAGCCGTGTCTACGAGCAGTACTTC
CASSPTSRVYEQYF
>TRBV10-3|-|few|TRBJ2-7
TGTGCCATCAGTGAGGGCAGGGTTTCCTACGAGCAGTACTTC
CAISEGRVSYEQYF
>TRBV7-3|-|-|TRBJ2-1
TGTGCCAGCAGCCCCACGGGGGACTCGAATGAGCAGTTCTTC
CASSPTGDSNEQFF
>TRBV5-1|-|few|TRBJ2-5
TGCGCCAGCAGCTTGGGGCCCGATTGGGGCGGCCTAAAAGAGACCCAGTACTTC
CASSLGPDWGGLKETQYF
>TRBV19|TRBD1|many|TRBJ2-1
TGTGCCAGTACCCCCGGTAGGGGGCCGGGCAATGAGCAGTTCTTC
CASTPGRGPGNEQFF
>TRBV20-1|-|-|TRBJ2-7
TGCAGTGCTCCCCCTGGGGTGGACGGTCGCGAGCAGTACTTC
CSAPPGVDGREQYF
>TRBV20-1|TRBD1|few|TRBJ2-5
TGCAGTGCTAGGAGGCAGGGGGTAGATATTTGGGGAGAGACCCAGTACTTC
CSARRQGVDIWGETQYF
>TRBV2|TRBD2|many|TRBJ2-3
TGTGCCAGCCGGGGACTAGCGGGAGTCACAGATACGCAGTATTTT
CASRGLAGVTDTQYF
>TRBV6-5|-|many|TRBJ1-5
TGTGCCAGCAGTTACGGGTGGTCCAACAATCAGCCCCAGCATTTT
CASSYGWSNNQPQHF
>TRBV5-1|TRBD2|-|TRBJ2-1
TGCGCCAGCAGCACCCCGGGGACTAGCGGGGGGGGTAGGGCCAATGAGCAGTTCTTC
CASSTPGTSGGGRANEQFF
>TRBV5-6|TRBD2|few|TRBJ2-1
TGTGCCAGCAGCCAATCCGGGACTAGCGGTCACAATGAGCAGTTCTTC
CASSQSGTSGHNEQFF
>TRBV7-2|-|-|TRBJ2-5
TGTGCCAGCAGCTTGGCCCTCGGCCCCGGCGGGAAGACCCAGTACTTC
CASSLALGPGGKTQYF
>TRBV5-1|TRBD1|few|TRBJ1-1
TGCGCCAGCAGCTCAGGGACAGGGGCTTATTGGGCTTTCTTT
CASSSGTGAYWAFF
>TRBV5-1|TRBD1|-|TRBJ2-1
TGCGCCAGCAGCGACGGGACAGGCACCTATGAGCAGTTCTTC
CASSDGTGTYEQFF
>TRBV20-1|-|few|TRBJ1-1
TGCAGTGCCCTTGGGGGGGCGCTTGTAACTTTCTTT
CSALGGALVTFF
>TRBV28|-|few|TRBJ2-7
TGTGCCAGCACCCCGCCGGCCGGTGCTTCCTACGAGCAGTACTTC
CASTPPAGASYEQYF
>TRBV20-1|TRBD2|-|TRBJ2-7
TGCAGTGCTAGAGGGACTAGCGGGAGAGAGACCTACGAGCAGTACTTC
CSARGTSGRETYEQYF
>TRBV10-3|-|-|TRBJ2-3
TGTGCCATCAGTGATCATCGAGGGGCCTCAGGCACAGATACGCAGTATTTT
CAISDHRGASGTDTQYF
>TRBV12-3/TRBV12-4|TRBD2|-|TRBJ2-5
TGTGCCAGCAGCGGACTAGCGGGAGGGAGAGGCGAGACCCAGTACTTC
CASSGLAGGRGETQYF
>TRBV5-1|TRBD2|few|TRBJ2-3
TGCGCCAGCACTCCCGGGACTAGCGAATCAGATACGCAGTATTTT
CASTPGTSESDTQYF